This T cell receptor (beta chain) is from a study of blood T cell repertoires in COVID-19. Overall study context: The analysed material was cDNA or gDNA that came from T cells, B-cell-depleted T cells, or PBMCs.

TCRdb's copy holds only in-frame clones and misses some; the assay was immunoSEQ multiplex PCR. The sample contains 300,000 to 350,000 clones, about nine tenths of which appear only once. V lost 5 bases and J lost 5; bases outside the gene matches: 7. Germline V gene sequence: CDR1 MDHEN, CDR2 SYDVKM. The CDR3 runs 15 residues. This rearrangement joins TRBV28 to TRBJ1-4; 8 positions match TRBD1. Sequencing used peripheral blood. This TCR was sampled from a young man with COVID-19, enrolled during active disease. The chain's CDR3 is CASSIQGARNEKLFF. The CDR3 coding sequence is TGTGCCAGCAGTATCCAGGGGGCGCGAAATGAAAAACTGTTTTTT.